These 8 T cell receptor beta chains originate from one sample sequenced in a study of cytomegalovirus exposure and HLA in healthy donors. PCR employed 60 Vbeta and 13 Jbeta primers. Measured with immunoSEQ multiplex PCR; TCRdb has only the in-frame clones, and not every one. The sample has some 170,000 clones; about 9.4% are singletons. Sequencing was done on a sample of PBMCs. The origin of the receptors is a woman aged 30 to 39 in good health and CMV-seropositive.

The CDR3 reads CASSPAGGGLIHTDTQYF. The CDR3 DNA sequence: TGCGCCAGCAGTCCCGCCGGGGGGGGCCTTATACACACAGATACGCAGTATTTT. The chain carries TRBV23-1 and TRBJ2-3, with 8 bases aligning to TRBD2. TRBV23-1 is recorded as an ORF, its role being uncertain. V trimming: 4 bases; J trimming: 2 bases; junction bases outside the gene matches: 14. The CDR3 spans 18 residues.

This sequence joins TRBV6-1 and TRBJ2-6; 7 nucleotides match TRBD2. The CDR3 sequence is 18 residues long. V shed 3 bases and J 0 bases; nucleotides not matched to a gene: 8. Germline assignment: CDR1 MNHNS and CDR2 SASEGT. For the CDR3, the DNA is TGTGCCAGCAGTGACGGGGAGGGGTCAAGCTCTGGGGCCAACGTCCTGACTTTC. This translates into CASSDGEGSSSGANVLTF.

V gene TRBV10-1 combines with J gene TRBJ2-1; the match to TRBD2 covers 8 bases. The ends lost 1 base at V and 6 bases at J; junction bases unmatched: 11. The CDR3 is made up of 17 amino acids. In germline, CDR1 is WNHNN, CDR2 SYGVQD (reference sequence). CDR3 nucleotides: TGCGCCAGCAGTGAGTTGGTAGCGGGAATACTACCCAATGAGCAGTTCTTC. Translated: CASSELVAGILPNEQFF.

CDR3 coding DNA: TGTGCCAGCTCACCCGTTCACCTAACTAGCGTATACGAGCAGTACTTC. Translation: CASSPVHLTSVYEQYF. This rearrangement joins TRBV18 to TRBJ2-7, with TRBD2 identical over 7 bases. The CDR3 sequence is 16 residues long. Germline CDR1 reads KGHSH; CDR2 reads LQKENI. With 3 bases clipped from V and 4 bases from J, the junction kept 12 bases outside the gene matches.

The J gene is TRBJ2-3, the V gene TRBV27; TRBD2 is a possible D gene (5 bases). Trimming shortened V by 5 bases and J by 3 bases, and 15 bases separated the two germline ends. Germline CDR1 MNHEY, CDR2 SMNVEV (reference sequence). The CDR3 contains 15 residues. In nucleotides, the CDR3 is TGTGCCAGCAGTCGGTCTAGCCCAGTGACAGATACGCAGTATTTT. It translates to CASSRSSPVTDTQYF.

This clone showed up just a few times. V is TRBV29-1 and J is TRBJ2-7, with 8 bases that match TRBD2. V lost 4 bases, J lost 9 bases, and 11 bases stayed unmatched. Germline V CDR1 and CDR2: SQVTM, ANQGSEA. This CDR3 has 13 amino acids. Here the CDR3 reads CSVGGGGTIGQYF. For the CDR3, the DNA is TGCAGCGTTGGTGGCGGGGGGACTATCGGGCAGTACTTC.

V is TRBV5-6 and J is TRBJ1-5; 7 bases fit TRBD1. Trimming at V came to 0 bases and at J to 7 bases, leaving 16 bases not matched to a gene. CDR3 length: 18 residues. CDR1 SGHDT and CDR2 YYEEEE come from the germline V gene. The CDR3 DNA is TGTGCCAGCAGCTTGGCCCCGTCCAGAGGGGGCGAATGGCAGCCCCAGCATTTT. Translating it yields CASSLAPSRGGEWQPQHF.

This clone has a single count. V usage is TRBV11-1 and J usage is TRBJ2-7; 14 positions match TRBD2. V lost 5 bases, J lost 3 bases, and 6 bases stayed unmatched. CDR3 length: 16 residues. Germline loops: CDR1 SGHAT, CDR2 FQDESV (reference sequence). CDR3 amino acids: CASSEGLAGALYEQYF. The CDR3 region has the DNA TGTGCCAGCAGCGAGGGACTAGCGGGAGCACTCTACGAGCAGTACTTC.